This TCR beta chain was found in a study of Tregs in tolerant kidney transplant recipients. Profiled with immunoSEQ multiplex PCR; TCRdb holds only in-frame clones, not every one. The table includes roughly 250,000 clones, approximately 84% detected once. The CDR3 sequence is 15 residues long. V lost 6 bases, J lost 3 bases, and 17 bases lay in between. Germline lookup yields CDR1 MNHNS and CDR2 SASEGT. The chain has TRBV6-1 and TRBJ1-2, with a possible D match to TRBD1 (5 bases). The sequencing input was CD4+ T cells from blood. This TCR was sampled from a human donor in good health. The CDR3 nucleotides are TGTGCCAGCAGGAGGCAAAAGGGGCTGGACTATGGCTACACCTTC. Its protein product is CASRRQKGLDYGYTF.